This record looks at one T cell receptor beta chain sequence and its context. These data are taken from a study of blood T cell repertoires in COVID-19. In the study overall: Samples representing acute and convalescent COVID-19 were sourced from the United States, Italy and Spain.

Profiled with immunoSEQ multiplex PCR; TCRdb holds only in-frame clones, not every one. Of over 350,000 clones listed, around 89% are singletons. CDR1 MNHEY and CDR2 SVGAGI come from the germline V gene. This CDR3 region has 15 residues. V was pared by 7 bases and J by 6 bases, with 20 bases between. The chain combines TRBV6-5 with TRBJ2-3; no firm D call. The receptor was isolated from a woman younger than 45 with acute or convalescent COVID-19. Sequencing used peripheral blood. In nucleotides, the CDR3 is TGTGCCAGCAAAGTAAGGTCCAGACAAAGGGATACGCAGTATTTT. Translated, it gives CASKVRSRQRDTQYF.